The rows below give T cell receptor beta chains drawn from one sample of a study of breast tumors, draining lymph nodes, adjacent tissues. TCRdb redid the calling of the multiplex PCR reads with MiXCR, one entry per CDR3 protein. The sample lists 290,000 or so distinct CDR3 sequences, 30% seen once, with over 0.95% in the top ten. What was sequenced was axillary lymph node tissue. These receptors all stem from a female donor with breast cancer. Some clones in this sample may be carry-over from other donors' samples. Each CDR3 is given with its conserved first and last residue. The D gene is left open where the match is weak. Part of the rows lack a size; the others show once, few, many or a class for expanded clones.

>TRBV15|NA|TRBJ2-5|NA|15
TGTGCCACCAGCAGAGAAGCAGGGTTCCAAGAGACCCAGTACTTC
CATSREAGFQETQYF
>TRBV6-2/TRBV6-3|NA|TRBJ2-1|few|11
TGTGCCAGCAGTTACGGGTGGGAGCAGTTCTTC
CASSYGWEQFF
>TRBV5-1|TRBD1|TRBJ1-1|NA|17
TGCGCCAGCAGCACTAATCCGGGACAGGGGTTGAACACTGAAGCTTTCTTT
CASSTNPGQGLNTEAFF
>TRBV7-8|NA|TRBJ1-1|NA|14
TGTGCCAGCACCAACCGGGGCTGGGACGCTGAAGCTTTCTTT
CASTNRGWDAEAFF
>TRBV3-1|NA|TRBJ2-1|NA|15
TGTGCCAGCAGCCAAGGGATAACAGTTTCTTCCGCCTGGTTCTTC
CASSQGITVSSAWFF
>TRBV6-2/TRBV6-3|TRBD1|TRBJ1-2|NA|13
TGTGCCAGCAGTCTCAGGGGGCGCGGTGGCTACACCTTC
CASSLRGRGGYTF
>TRBV5-6|NA|TRBJ1-1|NA|14
TGTGCCAGCAGCTTGGACACCGCGAACACTGAAGCTTTCTTT
CASSLDTANTEAFF
>TRBV10-1|NA|TRBJ1-5|many|13
TGCGCCAGCAGTAGCGGAAGTGATCAGCCCCAGCATTTT
CASSSGSDQPQHF
>TRBV20-1|TRBD1|TRBJ1-6|many|14
TGCAGTGCTAGGAGACAGGGTGGGAATTCACCCCTCCACTTT
CSARRQGGNSPLHF
>TRBV10-2|NA|TRBJ1-6|many|14
TGCGCCAGCAGTGGACCCCCCCGGAGTTCACCCCTCCACTTT
CASSGPPRSSPLHF
>TRBV5-1|NA|TRBJ2-4|NA|14
TGCGCCAGCAGCTTAACCGGGACTGAAAACATTCAGTACTTC
CASSLTGTENIQYF
>TRBV15|TRBD2|TRBJ2-1|few|19
TGTGCCACCAGCTTAAGGCGAGTACTAGCGGGAGGGATAGACAATAAGCAGTTCTTC
CATSLRRVLAGGIDNKQFF
>TRBV7-8|NA|TRBJ1-4|NA|15
TGTGCCAGCAGCCCACAGGACGGGACCAATGAAAAACTGTTTTTT
CASSPQDGTNEKLFF
>TRBV11-3|NA|TRBJ1-2|many|16
TGTGCCAGCAGCTTAGGTGGGCAAAGGGAGAACTATGGCTACACCTTC
CASSLGGQRENYGYTF
>TRBV2|NA|TRBJ2-3|many|15
TGTGCCAGCAAGTCCATGGCGCTAAGGAGGCTTGCGCAGTATTTT
CASKSMALRRLAQYF
>TRBV10-3|NA|TRBJ2-5|many|13
TGTGCCAGCGGGGTCGGCGATCAAGAGACCCAGTACTTC
CASGVGDQETQYF
>TRBV12-5|TRBD2|TRBJ2-1|many|16
TGTGCTAGTGGTGACCAAACTAGCGGGAGGTTATATGAGCAGTTCTTC
CASGDQTSGRLYEQFF
>TRBV4-2|NA|TRBJ2-7|few|15
TGTGCCAGCAGCCAAGTGGGGGGGGCGAGTTACGGGCAGTACTTC
CASSQVGGASYGQYF
>TRBV6-4|TRBD1|TRBJ1-5|many|15
TGTGCCAGCAGTGATTACACAGGGGGCGGTCAGCCCCAGCATTTT
CASSDYTGGGQPQHF
>TRBV20-1|TRBD2|TRBJ2-7|many|17
TGCAGTGCTAGAGATTCGTTGGACGACGGGAGGGCCTACGAGCAGTACTTC
CSARDSLDDGRAYEQYF